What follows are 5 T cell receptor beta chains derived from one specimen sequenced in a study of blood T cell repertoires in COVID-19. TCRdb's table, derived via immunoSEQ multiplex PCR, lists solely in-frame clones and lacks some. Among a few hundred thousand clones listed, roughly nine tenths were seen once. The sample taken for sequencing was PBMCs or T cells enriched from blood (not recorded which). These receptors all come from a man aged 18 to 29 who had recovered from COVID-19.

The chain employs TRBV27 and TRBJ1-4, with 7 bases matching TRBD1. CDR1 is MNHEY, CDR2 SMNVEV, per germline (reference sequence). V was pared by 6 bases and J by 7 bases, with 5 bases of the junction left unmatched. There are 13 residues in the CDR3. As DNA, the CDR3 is TGTGCCAGCAGCGTCGACAGGGCTGAAAAACTGTTTTTT. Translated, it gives CASSVDRAEKLFF.

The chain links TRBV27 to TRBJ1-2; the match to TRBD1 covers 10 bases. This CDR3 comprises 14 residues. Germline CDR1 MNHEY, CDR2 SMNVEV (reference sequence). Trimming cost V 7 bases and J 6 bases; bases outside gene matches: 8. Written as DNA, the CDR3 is TGTGCCAGCACTATAAGACAGGGGGCAGATGGCTACACCTTC. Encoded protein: CASTIRQGADGYTF.

In DNA form, the CDR3 reads TGCGCCAGCAGCCAACCCACATCGGGAGCCTACGAGCAGTACTTC. This gives the protein CASSQPTSGAYEQYF. The chain joins TRBV4-1 to TRBJ2-7, with D possibly matching TRBD2 (6 bases). V lost 2 bases and J lost 2, with 13 bases in between. This CDR3 comprises 15 residues. Per the germline V gene, CDR1 is MGHRA and CDR2 is YSYEKL.

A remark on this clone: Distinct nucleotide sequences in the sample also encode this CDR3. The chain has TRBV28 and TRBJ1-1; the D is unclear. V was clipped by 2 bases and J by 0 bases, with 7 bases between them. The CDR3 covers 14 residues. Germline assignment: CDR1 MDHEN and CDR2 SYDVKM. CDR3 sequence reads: CASSLGQMNTEAFF. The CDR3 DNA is TGTGCCAGCAGTTTAGGCCAGATGAACACTGAAGCTTTCTTT.

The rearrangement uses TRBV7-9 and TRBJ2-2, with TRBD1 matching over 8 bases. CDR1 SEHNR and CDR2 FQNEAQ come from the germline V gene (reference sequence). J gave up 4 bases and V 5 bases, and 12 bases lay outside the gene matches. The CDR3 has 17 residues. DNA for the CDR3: TGTGCCAGCAGCGGGAGACCAGGGGGCGCGAGCACCGGGGAGCTGTTTTTT. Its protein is CASSGRPGGASTGELFF.